Reported below is one T cell receptor beta chain. A second PCR of 7 to 11 cycles used a sample-barcoded 5' primer and a J-beta primer mix. MiXCR was run by TCRdb on the 5' RACE reads, yielding one entry per CDR3 protein. The sample consists of approximately 790,000 distinct CDR3 sequences, around 62% of them appearing once. V lost 4 bases, J lost 7 bases, and 20 bases lay in between. Germline lookup yields CDR1 MGHDK and CDR2 SYGVNS. This CDR3 region has 16 residues. This record belongs to a study of blood T cells in healthy people across ages. Sample: blood. This receptor was taken from a man under 40 in good health. This chain links TRBV25-1 with TRBJ2-1; possibly TRBD1 or TRBD2 for D (7 bases each). The CDR3 loop is CASSAGGRGPWNEQFF. The CDR3 DNA reads as TGTGCCAGCAGTGCCGGTGGGAGGGGGCCGTGGAATGAGCAGTTCTTC.